What follows is one T cell receptor (beta chain) and its context. Its antigen remains undetermined. The sample holds no much larger clone one base away, and base qualities are not on file. The sample originates from a study of shared T cell receptors in the human thymus (TCRdb year 2021). Regarding the study in general: The study examined how self-reactive, shared T-cell receptor alpha chains are generated in the human thymus.

The library was produced with the immunoSEQ multiplex PCR assay. This is the immuneACCESS table as TCRdb keeps it, with only in-frame sequences that have V and J called. A part of the clones is gone; compared with another copy, unresolved V genes explain less than half, and the rest is unexplained. The sample table contains approximately 400,000 clones; only one count was recorded for around 95% of them. The ten most abundant clones make up approximately 0.02% of the sample. The receptor was isolated from a human donor. Sequencing was performed on thymocytes.

The DNA is as follows: TGTGCCAGCAGACACAAGGTCCCCTGGAATGCGCCGCCGGGGCTGATCTCCTACGAGCAGTACTTC. Translated, it gives CASRHKVPWNAPPGLISYEQYF. The chain uses TRBV28 and TRBJ2-7; the D match is possibly TRBD1 or TRBD2, with 5 bases aligned in each. V loses 6 bases of germline sequence and J loses 0 bases, and the interval between the two ends is 36 bases. CDR1 and CDR2, looked up from the germline V gene, are MDHEN and SYDVKM. CDR3 length: 22 amino acids, cysteine to phenylalanine. Just CDR3 DNA is preserved here, 66 bases in frame from base 1.